The clone carrying this TCR beta chain was detected once. This record belongs to a study of T cell responses to AZD1222 COVID-19 vaccine. The germline V gene encodes CDR1 SGHDN and CDR2 FVKESK. With V trimmed by 4 bases and J by 5 bases, 7 bases remained unmatched. CDR3 length: 16 amino acids. Repertoires were generated with immunoSEQ multiplex PCR, while TCRdb's copy carries only in-frame clones and drops some. The sample contains under 150,000 clones, 85% to 90% of which appear only once. This sample comprised peripheral blood, obtained 28 days after the second AZD1222 dose. The chain uses TRBV14 and TRBJ2-7, with 14 bases matching TRBD2. The TCR originated in an adult who received the AZD1222 COVID-19 vaccine. CDR3 sequence (DNA): TGTGCCAGCAGCCGGACTAGCGGGAGGCCTAGGGACGAGCAGTACTTC. Amino acid sequence: CASSRTSGRPRDEQYF.